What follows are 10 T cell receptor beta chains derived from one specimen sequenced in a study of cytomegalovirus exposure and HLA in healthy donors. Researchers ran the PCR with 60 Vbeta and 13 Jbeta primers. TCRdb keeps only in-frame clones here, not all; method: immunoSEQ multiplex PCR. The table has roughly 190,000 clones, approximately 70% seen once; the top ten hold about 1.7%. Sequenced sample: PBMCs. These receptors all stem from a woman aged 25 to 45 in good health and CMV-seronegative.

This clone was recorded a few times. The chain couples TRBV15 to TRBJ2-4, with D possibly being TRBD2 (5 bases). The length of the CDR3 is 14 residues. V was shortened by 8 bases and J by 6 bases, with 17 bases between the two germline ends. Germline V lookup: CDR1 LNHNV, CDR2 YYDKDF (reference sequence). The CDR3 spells CATSYGVRGNIQYF. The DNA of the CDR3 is TGTGCCACCTCGTACGGGGTCCGAGGAAACATTCAGTACTTC. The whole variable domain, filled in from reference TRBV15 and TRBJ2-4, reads DAMVIQNPRYQVTQFGKPVTLSCSQTLNHNVMYWYQQKSSQAPKLLFHYYDKDFNNEADTPDNFQSRRPNTSFCFLDIRSPGLGDTAMYLCATSYGVRGNIQYFGAGTRLSVL.

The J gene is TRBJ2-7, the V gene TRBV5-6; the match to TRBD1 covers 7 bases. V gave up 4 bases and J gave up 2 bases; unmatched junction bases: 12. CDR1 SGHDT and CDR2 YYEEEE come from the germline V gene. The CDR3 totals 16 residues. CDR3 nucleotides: TGTGCCAGCAGCCCCTCGACCGGGACAGACCCCTACGAGCAGTACTTC. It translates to CASSPSTGTDPYEQYF.

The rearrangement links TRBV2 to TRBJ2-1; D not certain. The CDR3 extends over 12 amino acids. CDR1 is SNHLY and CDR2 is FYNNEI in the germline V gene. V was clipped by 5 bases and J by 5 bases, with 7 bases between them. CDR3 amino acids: CASSLIDNEQFF. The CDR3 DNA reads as TGTGCCAGCAGTCTGATAGACAATGAGCAGTTCTTC.

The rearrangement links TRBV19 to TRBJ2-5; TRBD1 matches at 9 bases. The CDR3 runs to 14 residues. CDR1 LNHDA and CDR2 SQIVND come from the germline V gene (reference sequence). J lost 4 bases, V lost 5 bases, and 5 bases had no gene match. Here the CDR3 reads CASSYGTGRETQYF. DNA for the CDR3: TGTGCCAGTAGTTACGGGACAGGGAGAGAGACCCAGTACTTC.

CDR3 sequence reads: CASSNDRGNQPQHF. CDR3 DNA: TGTGCCAGTAGTAACGACAGGGGCAATCAGCCCCAGCATTTT. The genes are TRBV19 and TRBJ1-5, with TRBD1 identical over 7 bases. Germline V gene data show CDR1 as LNHDA and CDR2 as SQIVND (reference sequence). This CDR3 spans 14 amino acids. Losses at the gene ends were 4 bases for V and 2 bases for J; bases not matched to a gene: 2.

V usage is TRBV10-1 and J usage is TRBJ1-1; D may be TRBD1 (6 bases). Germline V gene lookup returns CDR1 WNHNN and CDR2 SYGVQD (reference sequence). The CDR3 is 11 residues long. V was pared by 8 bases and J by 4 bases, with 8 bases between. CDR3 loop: CASFRGTEAFF. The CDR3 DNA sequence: TGCGCCAGCTTCAGGGGCACTGAAGCTTTCTTT.

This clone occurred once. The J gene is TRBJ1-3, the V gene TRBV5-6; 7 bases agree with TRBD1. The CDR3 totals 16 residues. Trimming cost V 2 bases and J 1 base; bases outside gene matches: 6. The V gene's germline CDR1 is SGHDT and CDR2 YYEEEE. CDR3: CASSFFDRDSGNTIYF. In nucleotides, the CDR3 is TGTGCCAGCAGCTTTTTTGACAGGGATTCTGGAAACACCATATATTTT.

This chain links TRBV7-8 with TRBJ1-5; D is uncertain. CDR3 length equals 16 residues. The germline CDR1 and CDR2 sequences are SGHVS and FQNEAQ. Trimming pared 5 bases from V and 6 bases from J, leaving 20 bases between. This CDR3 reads CASSPERSGRGQPQHF. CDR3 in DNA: TGTGCCAGCAGCCCAGAAAGATCGGGCCGGGGTCAGCCCCAGCATTTT.

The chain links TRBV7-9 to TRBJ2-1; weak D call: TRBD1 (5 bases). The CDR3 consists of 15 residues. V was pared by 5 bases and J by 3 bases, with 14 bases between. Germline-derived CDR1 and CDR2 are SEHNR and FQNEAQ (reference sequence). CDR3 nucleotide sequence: TGTGCCAGCAGCCCCAGGGCTAGAAACTACAATGAGCAGTTCTTC. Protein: CASSPRARNYNEQFF. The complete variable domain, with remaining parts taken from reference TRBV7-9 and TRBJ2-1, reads DTGVSQNPRHKITKRGQNVTFRCDPISEHNRLYWYRQTLGQGPEFLTYFQNEAQLEKSRLLSDRFSAERPKGSFSTLEIQRTEQGDSAMYLCASSPRARNYNEQFFGPGTRLTVL.

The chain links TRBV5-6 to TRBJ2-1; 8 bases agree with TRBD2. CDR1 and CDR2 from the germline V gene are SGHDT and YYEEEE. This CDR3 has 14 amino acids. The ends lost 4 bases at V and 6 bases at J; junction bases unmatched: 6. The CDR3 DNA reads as TGTGCCAGCAGCCCGGGGGGGCTGGGCAATGAGCAGTTCTTC. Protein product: CASSPGGLGNEQFF. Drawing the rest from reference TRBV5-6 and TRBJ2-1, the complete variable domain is DAGVTQSPTHLIKTRGQQVTLRCSPKSGHDTVSWYQQALGQGPQFIFQYYEEEERQRGNFPDRFSGHQFPNYSSELNVNALLLGDSALYLCASSPGGLGNEQFFGPGTRLTVL.